The 3 T cell receptor beta chains below come from one sample, sequenced in a study of cytomegalovirus exposure and HLA in healthy donors. Clones were sequenced by immunoSEQ multiplex PCR, and TCRdb holds only the in-frame ones, with some missing. The sample carries about 89,000 clones, roughly 83% recorded once. Sequenced sample: PBMCs. All receptors come from a woman aged 18-30 years in good health and CMV-seropositive.

The table lists this clone with a count of one. V usage is TRBV7-9 and J usage is TRBJ1-1; D perhaps matches TRBD1 (5 bases). Trimming shortened V by 5 bases and J by 2 bases, and 15 bases separated the two germline ends. The CDR3 covers 15 residues. Germline CDR1 SEHNR, CDR2 FQNEAQ (reference sequence). CDR3 loop: CASSHPPGGNTEAFF. The CDR3 bases are TGTGCCAGCAGCCACCCCCCCGGGGGTAACACTGAAGCTTTCTTT.

This chain uses TRBV18 with TRBJ2-7, with TRBD1 matching 7 bases. With V trimmed by 3 bases and J by 6 bases, 8 bases remained unmatched. This CDR3 has 14 amino acids. Germline V gives CDR1 KGHSH, CDR2 LQKENI. The CDR3 region has the DNA TGTGCCAGCTCACCTTCGACAGGGTGGGCCGAGCAGTACTTC. Translation: CASSPSTGWAEQYF.

The chain recombines TRBV7-2 with TRBJ1-2; 9 nucleotides match TRBD1. V gave up 3 bases and J gave up 3 bases; unmatched junction bases: 5. The germline CDR1 and CDR2 sequences are SGHTA and FQGNSA. CDR3 length: 15 residues. The CDR3 nucleotides are TGTGCCAGCAGCTTGGGGACAGGGAGCTACTATGGCTACACCTTC. Translating it yields CASSLGTGSYYGYTF.